These 14 T cell receptor beta chains came from one sample sequenced in a study of T cell clones after liver transplantation. Sequencing was performed with immunoSEQ multiplex PCR; in TCRdb, only in-frame clones are kept and a portion is missing. The sample gives some 110,000 clones, around 86% of which show up once; just under 1% is in the top ten. The sequencing used CD4+ T cells from blood, collected before liver transplant. The receptors come from a human donor who received a liver transplant.

The rearrangement joins TRBV13 to TRBJ2-7, with 10 bases aligning to TRBD2. V lost 4 bases to trimming and J lost 5 bases; unmatched junction nucleotides: 11. This CDR3 has 16 residues. In germline, CDR1 is PRHDT, CDR2 FYEKMQ (reference sequence). CDR3 protein: CASSSTTLAGSDEQYF. The DNA for the CDR3 is TGTGCCAGCAGCTCAACCACACTAGCGGGATCCGACGAGCAGTACTTC.

V gene TRBV15 combines with J gene TRBJ1-1, with TRBD1 identical over 7 bases. Per the germline V gene, CDR1 is LNHNV and CDR2 is YYDKDF (reference sequence). V lost 2 bases, J lost 1 base, and 4 bases stayed unmatched. The length of the CDR3 is 15 residues. This CDR3 reads CATSRQGGSNTEAFF. The CDR3 DNA reads as TGTGCCACCAGCAGACAGGGGGGATCGAACACTGAAGCTTTCTTT.

The V call is TRBV9, the J call TRBJ2-7; D might be TRBD2 (5 bases). Germline loops: CDR1 SGDLS, CDR2 YYNGEE. This CDR3 comprises 15 residues. The V end lost 0 bases, the J end lost 0 bases, and 10 bases lay between the germline ends. CDR3 in amino acids: CASSVGGLGSYEQYF. The CDR3 bases are TGTGCCAGCAGCGTAGGAGGACTGGGCTCCTACGAGCAGTACTTC.

This chain links TRBV27 with TRBJ2-7; D is unclear. V gave up 4 bases and J gave up 1 base, with 11 bases separating them. Germline V gene lookup returns CDR1 MNHEY and CDR2 SMNVEV (reference sequence). CDR3 length equals 14 residues. CDR3 sequence: CASSSNMDSYEQYF. The CDR3 region has the DNA TGTGCCAGCAGTTCAAACATGGATTCCTACGAGCAGTACTTC.

This chain uses TRBV5-1 with TRBJ2-1; 9 bases are a match to TRBD1. This CDR3 is 15 amino acids long. Germline CDR1 reads SGHRS; CDR2 reads YFSETQ. The V gene end was trimmed by 3 bases and the J gene end by 2 bases; junction bases not matched to a gene: 3. The CDR3, as DNA: TGCGCCAGCAGCTCGGGGACAGGGACCTACAATGAGCAGTTCTTC. The encoded protein is CASSSGTGTYNEQFF. Supplemented by reference TRBV5-1 and TRBJ2-1, the full variable domain reads KAGVTQTPRYLIKTRGQQVTLSCSPISGHRSVSWYQQTPGQGLQFLFEYFSETQRNKGNFPGRFSGRQFSNSRSEMNVSTLELGDSALYLCASSSGTGTYNEQFFGPGTRLTVL.

This clone has a handful of counts. This chain links TRBV7-6 with TRBJ1-1; a weak D match, TRBD1 (5 bases). The CDR3 has 13 amino acids. Germline V gene sequence: CDR1 SGHVS, CDR2 FNYEAQ. V lost 4 bases and J 6 bases, leaving 12 bases between the germline ends. CDR3 nucleotide sequence: TGTGCCAGCAGCTCCTTAGCGGGGGCTGAAGCTTTCTTT. The encoded protein is CASSSLAGAEAFF. Filled out from reference TRBV7-6 and TRBJ1-1, the complete variable domain reads GAGVSQSPRYKVTKRGQDVALRCDPISGHVSLYWYRQALGQGPEFLTYFNYEAQQDKSGLPNDRFSAERPEGSISTLTIQRTEQRDSAMYRCASSSLAGAEAFFGQGTRLTVV.

The V and J genes are TRBV10-3 and TRBJ1-1; D not resolved. Germline lookup yields CDR1 ENHRY and CDR2 SYGVKD. This CDR3 has 13 residues. Trimming pared 7 bases from V and 5 bases from J, leaving 14 bases between. The CDR3 DNA is TGTGCCATCATGCGCCGGGTGGAAACTGAAGCTTTCTTT. It encodes CAIMRRVETEAFF.

The J gene is TRBJ1-1, the V gene TRBV6-6; D unclear. The CDR3 is 13 amino acids. Trimming cost V 7 bases and J 1 base, with 10 bases left between them. Germline CDR1 and CDR2: MNHNY and SVGAGI (reference sequence). The CDR3 nucleotides are TGTGCCAGCAAACCGCCTGCGAACACTGAAGCTTTCTTT. Amino acids: CASKPPANTEAFF.

The chain carries TRBV5-1 and TRBJ2-6; D might be TRBD1 (5 bases). The V end was cut by 0 bases, the J end by 4 bases, with 11 bases between. The CDR3 spans 16 residues. Germline loops: CDR1 SGHRS, CDR2 YFSETQ. The CDR3 bases are TGCGCCAGCAGCTTGGGACAGCCCGGGGGGGCCAACGTCCTGACTTTC. This gives the protein CASSLGQPGGANVLTF.

This clone was found a few times. The CDR3 region is CASTRTVSAGELFF. CDR3 in DNA: TGTGCCAGTACCCGGACGGTGAGCGCCGGGGAGCTGTTTTTT. The genes are TRBV19 and TRBJ2-2; D remains ambiguous. V lost 7 bases to trimming and J lost 6 bases, with 15 bases between them. Germline V gene sequence: CDR1 LNHDA, CDR2 SQIVND (reference sequence). The length of the CDR3 is 14 residues.

The chain couples TRBV5-1 to TRBJ2-5, with D unresolved. Between the trimmed V and J ends, which lost 6 bases and 0 bases, there was a span of 18 bases. This CDR3 is built from 16 residues. Germline V gene lookup returns CDR1 SGHRS and CDR2 YFSETQ. The CDR3, as DNA: TGCGCCAGCACCCCGTCGCCGACACAGTACCAAGAGACCCAGTACTTC. This codes for CASTPSPTQYQETQYF. Together with reference TRBV5-1 and TRBJ2-5, the CDR3 gives the full variable domain: KAGVTQTPRYLIKTRGQQVTLSCSPISGHRSVSWYQQTPGQGLQFLFEYFSETQRNKGNFPGRFSGRQFSNSRSEMNVSTLELGDSALYLCASTPSPTQYQETQYFGPGTRLLVL.

The V call is TRBV18, the J call TRBJ2-3; 10 nucleotides align to TRBD2. Germline-derived CDR1 and CDR2 are KGHSH and LQKENI. The V gene end was trimmed by 5 bases and the J gene end by 4 bases; junction bases not matched to a gene: 3. The CDR3 is 14 residues long. The CDR3: CASSGLAVADTQYF. CDR3 coding DNA: TGTGCCAGCTCAGGACTAGCGGTGGCAGATACGCAGTATTTT.

This clone was seen just once. In DNA form, the CDR3 reads TGCGCCAGCAGGCCCGGGACCATCGCCGAGCAGTACTTC. The encoded protein is CASRPGTIAEQYF. This chain uses TRBV5-1 with TRBJ2-7; D may match TRBD1 or TRBD2 (5 bases each). CDR3 length: 13 amino acids. V was cut by 5 bases and J by 6 bases, with 15 bases left in between. Germline V lookup: CDR1 SGHRS, CDR2 YFSETQ.

The chain combines TRBV11-2 with TRBJ2-4; 7 bases line up with TRBD1. Germline V gives CDR1 SGHAT, CDR2 FQNNGV. This CDR3 has 13 amino acids. V lost 1 base and J lost 10; bases outside the gene matches: 4. CDR3 sequence reads: CASSLGQGPIQYF. The CDR3 DNA reads as TGTGCCAGCAGCTTAGGACAGGGACCTATTCAGTACTTC.